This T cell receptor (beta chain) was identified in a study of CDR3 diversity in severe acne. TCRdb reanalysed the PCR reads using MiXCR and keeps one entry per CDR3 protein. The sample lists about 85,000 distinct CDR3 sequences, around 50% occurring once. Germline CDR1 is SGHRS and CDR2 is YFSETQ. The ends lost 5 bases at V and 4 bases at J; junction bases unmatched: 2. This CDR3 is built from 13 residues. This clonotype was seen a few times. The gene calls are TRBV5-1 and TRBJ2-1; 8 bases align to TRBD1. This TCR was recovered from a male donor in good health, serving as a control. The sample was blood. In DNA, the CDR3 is TGCGCCAGCAGACAGGGGGGATACAATGAGCAGTTCTTC. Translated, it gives CASRQGGYNEQFF.